Listed below are T cell receptor beta chains from one sample, sequenced in a study of blood T cell repertoires in COVID-19. Profiling relied on immunoSEQ multiplex PCR, and the TCRdb table lists in-frame clones only, not all of them. The sample lists over 450,000 clones, 85% to 90% occurring once. Sample: peripheral blood. The origin of the receptors is a man younger than 30 with COVID-19, enrolled during active disease. Each CDR3 is given with its conserved first and last residue. D genes are given only for firm matches. Part of the rows lack a size; the others show once, few, many or a class for expanded clones.

CASSYRLAGAGDTQYF | TGTGCCAGCAGTTACCGACTAGCGGGGGCGGGAGATACGCAGTATTTT | TRBV6-5 | 16 | - | TRBD2 | TRBJ2-3
CASSGRLATGDEQFF | TGTGCCAGCAGCGGGAGACTAGCAACGGGGGATGAGCAGTTCTTC | TRBV9 | 15 | - | TRBD2 | TRBJ2-1
CASSLGPGTKNIQYF | TGTGCCAGCAGTCTTGGACCGGGGACCAAAAACATTCAGTACTTC | TRBV11-2 | 15 | many | - | TRBJ2-4
CASMVASSETQYF | TGTGCCAGCATGGTAGCATCGTCAGAGACCCAGTACTTC | TRBV25-1 | 13 | - | - | TRBJ2-5
CASSSPPGAYNEQFF | TGTGCCAGCAGCTCCCCCCCGGGAGCCTACAATGAGCAGTTCTTC | TRBV9 | 15 | - | - | TRBJ2-1
CASSFGPGGWDEQFF | - | TRBV3-1/TRBV3-2 | 15 | - | - | TRBJ2-1
CASSPGWTSGTIEQYF | TGTGCCAGCAGCCCCGGGTGGACTAGCGGGACCATCGAGCAGTACTTC | TRBV7-8 | 16 | once | TRBD2 | TRBJ2-7
CASSIGARGLSYEQYF | TGTGCCAGTAGTATAGGCGCCAGGGGTCTATCCTACGAGCAGTACTTC | TRBV19 | 16 | - | - | TRBJ2-7
CASRTDNSPLHF | TGTGCCAGCAGGACAGATAATTCACCCCTCCACTTT | TRBV12-3/TRBV12-4 | 12 | - | - | TRBJ1-6
CASSLAGHRTYEQYF | TGTGCCAGCAGCTTAGCGGGACACCGTACCTACGAGCAGTACTTC | TRBV11-2 | 15 | - | - | TRBJ2-7
CASSSRQGWNYGYTF | TGTGCCAGCAGCTCGAGACAGGGCTGGAACTATGGCTACACCTTC | TRBV5-5 | 15 | - | TRBD1 | TRBJ1-2
CATGTSGNFYNEQFF | TGTGCCACAGGGACTAGCGGTAACTTCTACAATGAGCAGTTCTTC | TRBV6-5 | 15 | - | TRBD2 | TRBJ2-1
CASSLSGQQKLFF | TGTGCCAGCAGTTTATCTGGACAGCAAAAACTGTTTTTT | TRBV27 | 13 | - | - | TRBJ1-4
CASHTTGEANYGYTF | TGTGCCAGCCATACGACAGGGGAAGCTAACTATGGCTACACCTTC | TRBV5-4 | 15 | - | TRBD1 | TRBJ1-2
CASSSSPTGKLFF | TGTGCCAGCAGCTCCTCCCCGACAGGGAAACTGTTTTTT | TRBV7-6 | 13 | - | TRBD1 | TRBJ1-4
CASSETGSSYNEQFF | TGTGCCAGCAGCGAGACAGGTTCCTCCTACAATGAGCAGTTCTTC | TRBV7-9 | 15 | - | - | TRBJ2-1
CASSWTFLNSYEQYF | TGTGCCAGCAGTTGGACATTCTTAAACTCCTACGAGCAGTACTTC | TRBV6-5 | 15 | - | - | TRBJ2-7
CASSLLSRNTEAFF | TGTGCCAGCAGCTTACTTTCCAGGAACACTGAAGCTTTCTTT | TRBV7-2 | 14 | - | - | TRBJ1-1
CAISGGLGRDNQPQHF | TGTGCCATCAGTGGAGGTTTAGGCAGGGACAATCAGCCCCAGCATTTT | TRBV10-3 | 16 | few | - | TRBJ1-5
CASSLAGRKVQYF | TGTGCCAGCAGCTTAGCGGGAAGGAAGGTTCAGTACTTC | TRBV11-3 | 13 | - | - | TRBJ2-4
CASSSLRLAGGHYNEQFF | TGTGCCAGCTCCTCTCTTAGACTAGCGGGAGGGCACTACAATGAGCAGTTCTTC | TRBV18 | 18 | - | TRBD2 | TRBJ2-1
CASSHMQGSGNTIYF | TGTGCCAGCAGCCATATGCAGGGCTCTGGAAACACCATATATTTT | TRBV4-2 | 15 | - | - | TRBJ1-3
CASSPRTEGEAFF | TGTGCCAGCAGTCCCCGGACGGAGGGTGAAGCTTTCTTT | TRBV25-1 | 13 | - | - | TRBJ1-1